The clone carrying this T cell receptor beta chain was counted between two and nine times. Its antigen remains unidentified. This sample stems from a study of T-cell reconstitution after alpha-beta-depleted transplantation in children. Study outcomes and limitations: Expanded clones from the graft, numbering several hundred, reportedly supplied alpha-beta T cells about two months after transplant. The authors attributed T-cell counts and diversity one year after transplant mostly to newly produced T cells.

Unique molecular identifiers featured in how the TCRbeta library was prepared. One entry per CDR3 protein results from TCRdb running MiXCR on the PCR reads. Of about 980,000 distinct CDR3 sequences listed, 25% to 35% are singletons. The sequences come from PBMCs, mostly from graft donor cells, collected 360 days after TCRalphabeta/CD19-depleted stem cell transplant. The TCR sequence derives from a boy younger than two who had a stem cell transplant for SCID, so the T cells may come from the graft donor.

The CDR3 DNA reads as TGTGCCAGCAGCTTAAGGGTAGATCGGGATACGCAGTATTTT. Residues: CASSLRVDRDTQYF. V usage is TRBV7-3 and J usage is TRBJ2-3, with unresolved D. V lost 1 base to trimming and J lost 6 bases, with 11 bases between them. Per germline, CDR1 SGHTA and CDR2 FQGTGA. The CDR3 loop spans 14 amino acids.